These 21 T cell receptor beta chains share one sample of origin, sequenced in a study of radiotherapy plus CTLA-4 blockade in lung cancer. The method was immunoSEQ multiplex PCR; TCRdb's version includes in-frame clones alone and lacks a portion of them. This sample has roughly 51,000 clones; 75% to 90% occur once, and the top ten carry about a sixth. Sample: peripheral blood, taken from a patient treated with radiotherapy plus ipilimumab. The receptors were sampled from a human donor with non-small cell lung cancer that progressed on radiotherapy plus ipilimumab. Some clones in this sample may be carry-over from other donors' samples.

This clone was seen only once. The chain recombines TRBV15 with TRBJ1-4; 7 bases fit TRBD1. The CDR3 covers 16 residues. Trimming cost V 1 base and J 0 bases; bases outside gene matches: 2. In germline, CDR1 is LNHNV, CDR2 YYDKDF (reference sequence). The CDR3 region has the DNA TGTGCCACCAGCAGAGGCCAGGGGGCAACTAATGAAAAACTGTTTTTT. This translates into CATSRGQGATNEKLFF.

The CDR3 DNA is TGTGCCAGCAGTGAAGCGCTTCTCAGCGGGAGTTTATCCTACGAGCAGTACTTC. This codes for CASSEALLSGSLSYEQYF. The rearrangement joins TRBV6-1 to TRBJ2-7, with 8 bases identical to TRBD2. CDR1 is MNHNS and CDR2 is SASEGT in the germline V gene. The length of the CDR3 is 18 residues. J gave up 1 base and V 0 bases, and 11 bases lay outside the gene matches.

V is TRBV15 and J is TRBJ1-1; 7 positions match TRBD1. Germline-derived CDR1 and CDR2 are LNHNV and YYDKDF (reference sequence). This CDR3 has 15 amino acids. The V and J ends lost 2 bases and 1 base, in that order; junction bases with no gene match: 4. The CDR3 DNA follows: TGTGCCACCAGCAGACTACAGGGGACGAACACTGAAGCTTTCTTT. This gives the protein CATSRLQGTNTEAFF.

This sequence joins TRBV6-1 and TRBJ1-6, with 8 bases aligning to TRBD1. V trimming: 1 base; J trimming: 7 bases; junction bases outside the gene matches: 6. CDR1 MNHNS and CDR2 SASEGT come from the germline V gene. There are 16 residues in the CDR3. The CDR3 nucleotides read TGTGCCAGCAGTGAAGTTCGAAGGACAGGGAATTCACCCCTCCACTTT. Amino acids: CASSEVRRTGNSPLHF.

CDR3 region: CASSYSTNTGELFF. In DNA form, the CDR3 reads TGTGCCAGCAGTTACTCGACTAACACCGGGGAGCTGTTTTTT. The V and J genes are TRBV6-5 and TRBJ2-2; D call uncertain. Germline CDR1 and CDR2: MNHEY and SVGAGI. This CDR3 spans 14 amino acids. V lost 0 bases and J lost 2, with 4 bases in between.

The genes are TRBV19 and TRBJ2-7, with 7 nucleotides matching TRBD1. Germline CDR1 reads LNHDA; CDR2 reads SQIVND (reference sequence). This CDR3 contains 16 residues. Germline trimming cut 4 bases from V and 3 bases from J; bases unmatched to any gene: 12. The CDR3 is CASSTLPGQGDYEQYF. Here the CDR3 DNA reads TGTGCCAGTAGTACCCTCCCAGGGCAGGGGGACTACGAGCAGTACTTC. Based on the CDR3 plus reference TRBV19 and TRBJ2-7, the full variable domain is DGGITQSPKYLFRKEGQNVTLSCEQNLNHDAMYWYRQDPGQGLRLIYYSQIVNDFQKGDIAEGYSVSREKKESFPLTVTSAQKNPTAFYLCASSTLPGQGDYEQYFGPGTRLTVT.

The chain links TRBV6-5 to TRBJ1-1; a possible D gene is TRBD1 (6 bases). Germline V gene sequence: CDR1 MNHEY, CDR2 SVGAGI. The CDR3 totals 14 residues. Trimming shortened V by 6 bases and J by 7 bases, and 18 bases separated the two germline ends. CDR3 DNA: TGTGCCAGCAGCCGCAACAAAGAAGGGGGTGAAGCTTTCTTT. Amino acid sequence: CASSRNKEGGEAFF.

The CDR3 coding sequence is TGTGCCAGCAGCTTACGGACAGTAAGCGACACTGAAGCTTTCTTT. It specifies CASSLRTVSDTEAFF. The V call is TRBV7-8, the J call TRBJ1-1, with a tentative D call TRBD1 (6 bases). Between the trimmed V and J ends, which lost 2 bases and 3 bases, there was a span of 13 bases. Germline V gene data show CDR1 as SGHVS and CDR2 as FQNEAQ. The CDR3 consists of 15 residues.

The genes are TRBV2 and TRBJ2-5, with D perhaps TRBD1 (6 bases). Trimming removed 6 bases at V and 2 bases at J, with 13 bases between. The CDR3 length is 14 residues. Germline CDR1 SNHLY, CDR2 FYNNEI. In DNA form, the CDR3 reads TGTGCCAGCAGCGAACAGGGTGGACAAGAGACCCAGTACTTC. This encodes CASSEQGGQETQYF.

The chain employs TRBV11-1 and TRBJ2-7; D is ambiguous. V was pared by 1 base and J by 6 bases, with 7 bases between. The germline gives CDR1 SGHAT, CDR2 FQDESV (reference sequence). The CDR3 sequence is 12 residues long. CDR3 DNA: TGTGCCAGCAGCTTAGAAGCGCGCGAGCAGTACTTC. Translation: CASSLEAREQYF. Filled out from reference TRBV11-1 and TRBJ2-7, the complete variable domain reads EAEVAQSPRYKITEKSQAVAFWCDPISGHATLYWYRQILGQGPELLVQFQDESVVDDSQLPKDRFSAERLKGVDSTLKIQPAELGDSAMYLCASSLEAREQYFGPGTRLTVT.

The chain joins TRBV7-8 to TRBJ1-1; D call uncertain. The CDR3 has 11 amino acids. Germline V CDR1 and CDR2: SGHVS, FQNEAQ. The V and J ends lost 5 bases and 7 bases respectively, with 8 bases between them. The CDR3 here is CASSIGFEAFF. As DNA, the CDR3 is TGTGCCAGCAGCATCGGTTTTGAAGCTTTCTTT.

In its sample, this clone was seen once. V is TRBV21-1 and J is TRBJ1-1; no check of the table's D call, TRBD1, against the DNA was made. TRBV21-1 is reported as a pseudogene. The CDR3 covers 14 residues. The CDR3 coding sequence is TGTGCCAGCAGCAATACCCGACAGAACACTGAAGCTTTCTTT. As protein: CASSNTRQNTEAFF.

As DNA, the CDR3 is TGTGCCAGCAGAACCGCCAGGGGCCCAGATACGCAGTATTTT. Translating it yields CASRTARGPDTQYF. The rearrangement uses TRBV2 and TRBJ2-3; D might be TRBD1 (6 bases). The CDR3 covers 14 residues. Germline CDR1 reads SNHLY; CDR2 reads FYNNEI. Between the trimmed V and J ends, which lost 6 bases and 4 bases, there was a span of 14 bases. Together with reference TRBV2 and TRBJ2-3, the CDR3 gives the full variable domain: EPEVTQTPSHQVTQMGQEVILRCVPISNHLYFYWYRQILGQKVEFLVSFYNNEISEKSEIFDDQFSVERPDGSNFTLKIRSTKLEDSAMYFCASRTARGPDTQYFGPGTRLTVL.

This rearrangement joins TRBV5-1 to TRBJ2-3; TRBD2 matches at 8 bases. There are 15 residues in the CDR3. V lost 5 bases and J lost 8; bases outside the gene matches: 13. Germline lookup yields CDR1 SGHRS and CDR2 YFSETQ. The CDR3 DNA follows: TGCGCCAGCAGGTCCGGGGGGGGTGTCATAGGTACGCAGTATTTT. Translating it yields CASRSGGGVIGTQYF.

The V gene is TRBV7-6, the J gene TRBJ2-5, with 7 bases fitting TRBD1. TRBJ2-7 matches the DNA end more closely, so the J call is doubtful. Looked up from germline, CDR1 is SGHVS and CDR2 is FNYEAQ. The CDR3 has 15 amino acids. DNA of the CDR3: TGTGCCAGCAGCCAACCGGGACAGCGAACCTACGAGCAGTACTTC. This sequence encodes CASSQPGQRTYEQYF.

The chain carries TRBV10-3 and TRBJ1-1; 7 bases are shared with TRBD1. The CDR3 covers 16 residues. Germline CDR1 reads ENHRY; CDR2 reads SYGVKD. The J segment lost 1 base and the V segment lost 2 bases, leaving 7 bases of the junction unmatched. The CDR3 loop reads CAISETGVVSNTEAFF. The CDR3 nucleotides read TGTGCCATCAGTGAGACAGGGGTCGTATCGAACACTGAAGCTTTCTTT.

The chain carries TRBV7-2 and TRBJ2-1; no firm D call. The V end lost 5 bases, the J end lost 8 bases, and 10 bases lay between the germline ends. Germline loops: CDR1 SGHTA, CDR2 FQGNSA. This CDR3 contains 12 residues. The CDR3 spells CASSASFHEQFF. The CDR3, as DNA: TGTGCCAGCAGCGCTAGTTTCCATGAGCAGTTCTTC.

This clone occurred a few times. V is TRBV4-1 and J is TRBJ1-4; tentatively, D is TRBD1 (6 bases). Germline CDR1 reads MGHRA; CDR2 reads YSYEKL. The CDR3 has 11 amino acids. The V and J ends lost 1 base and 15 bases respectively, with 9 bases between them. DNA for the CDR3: TGCGCCAGCAGCCAAGGGACAGAATTGTTTTTT. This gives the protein CASSQGTELFF.

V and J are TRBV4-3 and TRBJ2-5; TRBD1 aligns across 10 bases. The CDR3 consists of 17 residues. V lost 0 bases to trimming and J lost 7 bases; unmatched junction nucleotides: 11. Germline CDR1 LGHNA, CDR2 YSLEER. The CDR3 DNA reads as TGCGCCAGCAGCCAAGAACCCCTAGGACAGGGGGTAGGGACCCAGTACTTC. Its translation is CASSQEPLGQGVGTQYF.

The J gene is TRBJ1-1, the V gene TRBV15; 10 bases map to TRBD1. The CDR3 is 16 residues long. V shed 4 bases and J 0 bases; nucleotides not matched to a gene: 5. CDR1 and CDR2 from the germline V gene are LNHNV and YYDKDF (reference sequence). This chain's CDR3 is CATSTRTGGLNTEAFF. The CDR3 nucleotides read TGTGCCACCAGCACCAGGACAGGGGGATTGAACACTGAAGCTTTCTTT.

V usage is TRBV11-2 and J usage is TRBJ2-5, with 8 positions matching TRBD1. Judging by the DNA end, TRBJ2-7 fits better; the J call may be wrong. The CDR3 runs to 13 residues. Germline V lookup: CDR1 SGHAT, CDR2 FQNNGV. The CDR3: CASSFGQGYEQYF. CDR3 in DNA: TGTGCCAGCAGCTTTGGACAGGGCTACGAGCAGTACTTC.